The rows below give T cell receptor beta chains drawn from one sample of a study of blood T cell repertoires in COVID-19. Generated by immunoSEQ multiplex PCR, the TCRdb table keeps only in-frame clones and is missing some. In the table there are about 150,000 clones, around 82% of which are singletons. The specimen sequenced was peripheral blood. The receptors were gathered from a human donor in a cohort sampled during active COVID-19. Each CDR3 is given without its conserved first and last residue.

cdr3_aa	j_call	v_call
ATSREVGQF	TRBJ2-1	TRBV15
ASSYGTGEY	TRBJ2-5	TRBV7-2
ASKRRENTEAF	TRBJ1-1	TRBV6-5
ASSYRQEGYT	TRBJ1-2	TRBV11-3
SVEADSSGNTIY	TRBJ1-3	TRBV29-1
ATGGTSYNEQF	TRBJ2-1	TRBV2
ASSPQPTDTQY	TRBJ2-3	TRBV12-3/TRBV12-4
ASSSPGATRQY	TRBJ2-3	TRBV7-2
ASKRTSGRNTIY	TRBJ1-3	TRBV5-8
ASSYLPTGLDEAF	TRBJ1-1	TRBV6-5
AWSPPQTSGRGWGLTDTQY	TRBJ2-3	TRBV30
ASSFVASRHNEQF	TRBJ2-1	TRBV7-9
ASSLDGGGGQTQY	TRBJ2-5	TRBV5-1
ASSKVPPGLLQETQY	TRBJ2-5	TRBV21-1
ASITRGAYNEQF	TRBJ2-1	TRBV6-5
ATSREGGRSGAKNIQY	TRBJ2-4	TRBV15
ASVTGATGGTEAF	TRBJ1-1	TRBV28
ASSESGISTDTQY	TRBJ2-3	TRBV25-1
ASSQRRGRAF	TRBJ1-1	TRBV7-2
ASSPRETSGYNEQF	TRBJ2-1	TRBV7-9
ATSDPGTGGTDTQY	TRBJ2-3	TRBV24-1
ASSPGGRDQPQH	TRBJ1-5	TRBV18
ASSPLWQANTEAF	TRBJ1-1	TRBV6-2/TRBV6-3
ASSLVGFRGGYNSPLH	TRBJ1-6	TRBV7-9
SVPAGGRTEAF	TRBJ1-1	TRBV29-1
ASSEVTGLANYGYT	TRBJ1-2	TRBV6-1
ATSDAQINQPQH	TRBJ1-5	TRBV24-1
ASWSGTGGGYEQY	TRBJ2-7	TRBV6-6
ASSQDRRITEAF	TRBJ1-1	TRBV4-1
ASSMKGYHGYT	TRBJ1-2	TRBV6-5
ASSYSTSDYNEQF	TRBJ2-1	TRBV6-2/TRBV6-3
ASSIVDRPNEKLF	TRBJ1-4	TRBV19
ASSKGGNQPQH	TRBJ1-5	TRBV10-2
ASSLSGGPNEKLF	TRBJ1-4	TRBV7-9
ASSFAPLDSDEQF	TRBJ2-1	TRBV5-5
ASSQLRDRGDIQY	TRBJ2-4	TRBV4-1
ASSLGGRAGNTIY	TRBJ1-3	TRBV13
ASALGGATNEKLF	TRBJ1-4	TRBV12-5
ASTLQGFSYEQY	TRBJ2-7	TRBV6-5
ASSASGERNQPQH	TRBJ1-5	TRBV5-1
ASHRLSNTGELF	TRBJ2-2	TRBV19
ASSSREGPGETQY	TRBJ2-5	TRBV6-6
ASSPTGGAYNEQF	TRBJ2-1	TRBV5-1
SVGEGLSYGYT	TRBJ1-2	TRBV29-1
ASSITGVWGIQY	TRBJ2-4	TRBV19
SVEPGTDTQY	TRBJ2-3	TRBV29-1
ASSLGGGYNSPLH	TRBJ1-6	TRBV27
ASSPLSGQGIVSQH	TRBJ1-5	TRBV27
ASSERGGMNTEAF	TRBJ1-1	TRBV2